This T cell receptor beta chain emerged from a study of Graves' ophthalmopathy and Graves' hyperthyroidism. CDR3 regions of TCR beta were amplified from RNA transcripts. HTBI primers were employed in first-round RT-PCR, then a second-round multiplex PCR followed. A single record per CDR3 protein comes from TCRdb applying MiXCR to the multiplex PCR reads. The sample contains under 400,000 distinct CDR3 sequences, 15% to 20% of which appear only once. This clonotype was observed at least ten times. V was cut by 2 bases and J by 6 bases, with 11 bases left in between. Germline V gene sequence: CDR1 MDHEN, CDR2 SYDVKM. This CDR3 has 13 residues.

The V gene is TRBV28, the J gene TRBJ2-7; D gene unclear. Material: peripheral blood. The clonotype comes from an adult man with Graves' ophthalmopathy. DNA of the CDR3: TGTGCCAGCAGTTTAGAGGTCCTAGGCGAGCAGTACTTC. Translated: CASSLEVLGEQYF. The variable domain in full, completed from reference TRBV28 and TRBJ2-7, reads DVKVTQSSRYLVKRTGEKVFLECVQDMDHENMFWYRQDPGLGLRLIYFSYDVKMKEKGDIPEGYSVSREKKERFSLILESASTNQTSMYLCASSLEVLGEQYFGPGTRLTVT.